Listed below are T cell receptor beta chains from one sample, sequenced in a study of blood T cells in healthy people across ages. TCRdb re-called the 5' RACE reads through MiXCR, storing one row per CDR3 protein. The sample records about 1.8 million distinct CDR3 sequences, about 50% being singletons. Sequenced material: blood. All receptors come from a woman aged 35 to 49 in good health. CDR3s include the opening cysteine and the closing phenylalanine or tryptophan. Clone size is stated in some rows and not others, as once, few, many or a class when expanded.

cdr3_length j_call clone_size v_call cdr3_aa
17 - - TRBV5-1 CASSSGFSGGTQETQYF
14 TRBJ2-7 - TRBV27 CASSLFQGYYEQYF
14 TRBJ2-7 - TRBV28 CASSPGGGGEEQYF
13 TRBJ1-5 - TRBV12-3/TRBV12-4 CASSVGQGQPQHF
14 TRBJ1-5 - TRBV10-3 CAIAGQGGNQPQHF
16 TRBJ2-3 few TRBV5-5 CASSPRGPPSTDTQYF
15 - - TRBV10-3 CAISKGGPQIYEQYF
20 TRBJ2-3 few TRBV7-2 CASSFFVEGGGTPISYTQYF
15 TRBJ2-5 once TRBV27 CASSLRGRLQETQYF
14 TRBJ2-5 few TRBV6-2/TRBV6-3 CASRRTGGSQTQYF
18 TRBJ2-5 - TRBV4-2 CASSQDRASGGVWETQYF
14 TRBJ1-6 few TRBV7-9 CASSLVSATSPLHF
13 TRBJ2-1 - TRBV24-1 CATSDSNYSEQFF
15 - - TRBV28 CASSYLRGTGSEQYF
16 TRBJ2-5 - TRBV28 CASSPDRGGLQETQYF
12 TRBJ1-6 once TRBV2 CASSEAGGTLHF
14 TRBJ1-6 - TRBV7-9 CASSPGVGYSPLHF
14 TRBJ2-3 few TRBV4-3 CASSQDTWGDTQYF
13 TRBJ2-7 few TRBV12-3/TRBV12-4 CASCHRGTYEQYF
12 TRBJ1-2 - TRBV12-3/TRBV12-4 CAITTGIYGYTF
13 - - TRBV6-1 CASRTTGGREQYF
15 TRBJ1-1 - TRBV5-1 CASSLNTREETEAFF
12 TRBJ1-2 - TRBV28 CASSYRGASYTF
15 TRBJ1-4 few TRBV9 CASSARGTVNEKLFF
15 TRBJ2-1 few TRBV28 CASETKGNSYNEQFF
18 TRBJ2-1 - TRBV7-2 CASSLGQGQTSSYNEQFF
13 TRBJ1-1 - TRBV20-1 CSASKDGSAEAFF
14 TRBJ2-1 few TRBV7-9 CASSFSFDGGEQFF
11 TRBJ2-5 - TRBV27 CASRIEEAQYF
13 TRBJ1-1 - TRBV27 CASSLLMDTEAFF
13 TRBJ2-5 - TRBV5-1 CASSLGKQETQYF
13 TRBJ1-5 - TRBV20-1 CSARDRVRQPQHF
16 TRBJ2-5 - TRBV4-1 CASSQTVRVGVETQYF
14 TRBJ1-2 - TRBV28 CASSYQGAIYGYTF
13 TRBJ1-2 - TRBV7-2 CASSLQPLAGYTF
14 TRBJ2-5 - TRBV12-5 CASGEGLSQETQYF
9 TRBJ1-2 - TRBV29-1 CSVKRGYTF
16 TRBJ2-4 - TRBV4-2 CASSQDPGGIKNIQYF
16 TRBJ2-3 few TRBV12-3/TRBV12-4 CASRKTSGGYTDTQYF
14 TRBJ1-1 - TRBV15 CATSRWDRGPEAFF
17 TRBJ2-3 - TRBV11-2 CASSWTSGGPRSDTQYF
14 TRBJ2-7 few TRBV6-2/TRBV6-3 CASQWDRTSYEQYF
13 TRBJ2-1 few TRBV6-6 CASKTDSYNEQFF
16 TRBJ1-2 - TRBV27 CASSSGGAADNYGYTF
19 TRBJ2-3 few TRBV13 CASSSPKGTSGGITDTQYF
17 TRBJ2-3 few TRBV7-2 CASSKTQRGGSTDTQYF
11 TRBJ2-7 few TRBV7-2 CASSWRYEQYF
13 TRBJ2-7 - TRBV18 CASSFDPSYEQYF
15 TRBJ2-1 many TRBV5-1 CASSRDGTTNNEQFF
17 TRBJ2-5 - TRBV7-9 CASSPIGFGGLQETQYF
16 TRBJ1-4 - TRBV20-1 CSATSTTGKANEKLFF
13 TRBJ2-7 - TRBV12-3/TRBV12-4 CASRGTFTYEQYF
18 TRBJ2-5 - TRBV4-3 CASSQGSRDRVGRNEQYF
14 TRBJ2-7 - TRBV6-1 CASSEQLVSYEQYF